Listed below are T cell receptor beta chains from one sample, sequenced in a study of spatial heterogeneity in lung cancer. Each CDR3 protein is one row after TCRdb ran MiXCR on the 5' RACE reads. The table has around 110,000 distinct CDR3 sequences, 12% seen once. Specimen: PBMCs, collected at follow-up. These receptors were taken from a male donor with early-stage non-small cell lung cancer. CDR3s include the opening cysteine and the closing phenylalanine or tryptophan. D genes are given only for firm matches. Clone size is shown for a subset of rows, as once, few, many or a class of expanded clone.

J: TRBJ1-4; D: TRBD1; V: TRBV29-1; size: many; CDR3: CSGRDSREKLFF; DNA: TGCAGCGGTCGGGACAGCCGTGAAAAACTGTTTTTT
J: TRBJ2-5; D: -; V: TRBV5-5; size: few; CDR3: CASSLVFTRGQETQYF; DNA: TGTGCCAGCAGCTTGGTATTCACTCGGGGCCAAGAGACCCAGTACTTC
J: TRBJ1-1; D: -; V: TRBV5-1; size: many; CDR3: CASSLFQLNTEAFF; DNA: TGCGCCAGCAGCTTGTTTCAATTGAACACTGAAGCTTTCTTT
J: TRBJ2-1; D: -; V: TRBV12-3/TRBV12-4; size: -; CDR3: CASREVAAWPLNEQFF; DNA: TGTGCCAGCAGGGAAGTAGCGGCGTGGCCCCTCAATGAGCAGTTCTTC
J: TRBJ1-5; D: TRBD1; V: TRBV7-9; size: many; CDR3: CASSLEGTGLQPQHF; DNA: TGTGCCAGCAGCTTAGAAGGGACAGGGCTTCAGCCCCAGCATTTT
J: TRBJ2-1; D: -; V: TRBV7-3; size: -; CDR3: CASSLNIVDNEQFF; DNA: TGTGCCAGCAGCCTTAACATAGTGGATAATGAGCAGTTCTTC
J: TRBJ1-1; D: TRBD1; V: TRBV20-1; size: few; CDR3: CSARDHRGAFF; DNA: TGCAGTGCTAGAGATCACAGGGGGGCTTTCTTT
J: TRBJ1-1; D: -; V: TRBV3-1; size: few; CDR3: CASSSRGGNTEAFF; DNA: TGTGCCAGCAGCTCCCGGGGAGGCAACACTGAAGCTTTCTTT
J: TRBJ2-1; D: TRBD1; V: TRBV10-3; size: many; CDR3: CAIRGTDSYNEQFF; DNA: TGTGCCATCAGAGGGACAGACTCCTACAATGAGCAGTTCTTC
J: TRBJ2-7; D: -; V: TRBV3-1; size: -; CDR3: CASSQMFPPASYEQYF; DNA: TGTGCCAGCAGCCAGATGTTCCCTCCTGCCTCCTACGAGCAGTACTTC
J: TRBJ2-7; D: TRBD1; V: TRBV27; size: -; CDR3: CASSSRTGLHEQYF; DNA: TGTGCCAGCAGTTCCCGGACAGGGTTGCACGAGCAGTACTTC
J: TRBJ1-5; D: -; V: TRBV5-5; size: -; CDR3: CASSLAYRGNQPQHF; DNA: TGTGCCAGCAGCTTAGCGTATCGGGGCAATCAGCCCCAGCATTTT
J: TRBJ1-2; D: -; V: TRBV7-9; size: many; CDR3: CASSPPIGYTF; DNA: TGTGCCAGCAGCCCTCCGATCGGCTACACCTTC
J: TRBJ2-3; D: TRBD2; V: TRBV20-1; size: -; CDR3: CSALLTSGDTNTQYF; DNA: TGCAGTGCTCTACTGACTAGCGGGGATACTAATACGCAGTATTTT
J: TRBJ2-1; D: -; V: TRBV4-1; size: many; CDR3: CASSRVSNEQFF; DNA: TGCGCCAGCAGTCGCGTATCCAATGAGCAGTTCTTC
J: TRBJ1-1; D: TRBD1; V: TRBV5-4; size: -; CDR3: CASSLALAGGTEAFF; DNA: TGTGCCAGCAGCTTGGCCTTGGCAGGGGGAACTGAAGCTTTCTTT
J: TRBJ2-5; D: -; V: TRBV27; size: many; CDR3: CASTRGETQYF; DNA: TGTGCCAGCACCCGGGGCGAGACCCAGTACTTC
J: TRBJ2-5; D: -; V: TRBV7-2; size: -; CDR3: CASSFRDPLETQYF; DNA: TGTGCCAGCAGCTTCCGGGACCCCTTAGAGACCCAGTACTTC
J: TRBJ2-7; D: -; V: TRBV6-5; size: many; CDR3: CASRVRGSNEQYF; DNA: TGTGCCAGCAGGGTCAGGGGAAGTAACGAGCAGTACTTC
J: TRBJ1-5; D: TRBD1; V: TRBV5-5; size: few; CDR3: CASSLTGEDNQPQHF; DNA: TGTGCCAGCAGCCTTACAGGGGAAGACAATCAGCCCCAGCATTTT
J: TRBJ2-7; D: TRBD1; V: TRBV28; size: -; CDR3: CASSHLGQGDEQYF; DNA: TGTGCCAGCAGTCACCTGGGACAGGGCGACGAGCAGTACTTC
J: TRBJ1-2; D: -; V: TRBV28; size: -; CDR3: CASKSENYGNTF; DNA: TGTGCCAGCAAATCCGAAAACTATGGCAACACCTTC
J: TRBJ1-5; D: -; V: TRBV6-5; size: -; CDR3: CASGFSNDGNQPQHF; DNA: TGTGCCAGCGGGTTTTCGAATGATGGCAATCAGCCCCAGCATTTT
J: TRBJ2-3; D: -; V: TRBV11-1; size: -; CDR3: CASSFSQVADTQYF; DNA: TGTGCCAGCAGCTTCTCCCAGGTGGCAGATACGCAGTATTTT
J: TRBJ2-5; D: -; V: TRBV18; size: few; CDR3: CASSPSTQETQYF; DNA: TGTGCCAGCTCACCGTCGACCCAAGAGACCCAGTACTTC
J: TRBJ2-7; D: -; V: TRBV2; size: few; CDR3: CASSEGPSYEQYF; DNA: TGTGCCAGCAGTGAGGGTCCGTCCTACGAGCAGTACTTC
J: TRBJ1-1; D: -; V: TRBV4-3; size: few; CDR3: CASSQVTGNTEAFF; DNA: TGCGCCAGCAGCCAAGTTACGGGAAACACTGAAGCTTTCTTT
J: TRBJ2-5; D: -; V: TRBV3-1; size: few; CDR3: CASSPAPPF; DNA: TGTGCCAGCAGCCCCGCCCCACCCTTC
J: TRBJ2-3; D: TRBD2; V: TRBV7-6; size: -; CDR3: CASSLQTSGGTDTQYF; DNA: TGTGCCAGCAGCTTACAAACTAGCGGGGGGACAGATACGCAGTATTTT